The sequence of this T cell receptor (beta chain) was determined in a study of cytomegalovirus exposure and HLA in healthy donors. Whole-study findings and limits: The presence/absence work took it that sequencing depth was about the same across donors.

Germline values: CDR1 SQVTM, CDR2 ANQGSEA. The CDR3 is 11 residues long, counting both termini. Points on this clone: Its antigen is unknown. No DNA is shown, since the ends of the CDR3 on it are uncertain; the CDR3 is the one TCRdb lists.

13 Jbeta primers and 60 Vbeta primers were used for the PCR. The method was immunoSEQ multiplex PCR; TCRdb's version includes in-frame clones alone and lacks a portion of them. The table for this sample gives approximately 110,000 clones. The rearrangement joins TRBV29-1 to TRBJ2-7; TRBD1, the table's D call, was not compared with the DNA. The sequence came from a man between 18 and 29 years old in good health and CMV-seronegative. Specimen: PBMCs. The CDR3 loop reads CSVEFGQGTHF.